This T cell receptor beta chain was identified in a study of T cells in Graves' hyperthyroidism and ophthalmopathy. About the research overall: The authors collected peripheral blood at initial diagnosis, before any treatment.

RNA transcripts yielded amplified TCR beta CDR3 regions. Carried out on the TCR CDR3, a first-round RT-PCR used the HTBI primer set. TCRdb reprocessed the multiplex PCR reads with MiXCR, giving one entry per CDR3 protein. The sample holds about 270,000 distinct CDR3 sequences, roughly 20% seen once. At least 3 on the Clinical Activity Score was recorded for ophthalmopathy patients, who also had NOSPECS grade at least 4 and duration under 3 months. For the diagnoses, clinical symptoms, serum thyroxine and TRAb, thyroid ultrasound and orbital computed tomography were used. With regard to this clonotype: Its antigen is not identified.

Whole-study results and caveats: Expanded thyroid clonotypes (above 0.001) were mostly also found in blood.

The CDR3 is 13 residues long. Trimming removed 5 bases at V and 5 bases at J, with 10 bases between. CDR1 is SGHTA, CDR2 FQGNSA, per germline. This TCR was sampled from a man aged 25 to 45 with Graves' ophthalmopathy. Material for sequencing was blood. The gene calls are TRBV7-2 and TRBJ2-1; D unclear. CDR3 nucleotides: TGTGCCAGCAGCGTCCGTGTCAACAATGAGCAGTTCTTC. Amino acid sequence: CASSVRVNNEQFF.